This T cell receptor (beta chain) was recorded in a study of blood T cell repertoires in COVID-19. Study-wide background: Samples came from the United States, Italy and Spain, spanning acute and convalescent COVID-19. T cells, B-cell-depleted T cells, or PBMCs supplied cDNA or gDNA.

Methods used by the authors: Reference gene primer amplification yielded estimated nucleated cell counts. The repertoire was sequenced with immunoSEQ multiplex PCR; TCRdb's copy has only in-frame clones and lacks some. V and J calls and clone size follow that table, whereas D and trimming were derived from the DNA. The sample has roughly 170,000 clones; about four fifths are singletons. There are 14 residues in the CDR3. Looked up from germline, CDR1 is SGHNT and CDR2 is YENEEA. V gave up 5 bases and J gave up 6 bases, with 14 bases separating them. The chain employs TRBV11-3 and TRBJ2-1, with no clear D. The TCR comes from a human donor in a cohort sampled during active COVID-19. The sample was peripheral blood. This CDR3 reads CASSPRGSSNEQFF. The CDR3 coding sequence is TGTGCCAGCAGCCCCAGAGGAAGTTCCAATGAGCAGTTCTTC.